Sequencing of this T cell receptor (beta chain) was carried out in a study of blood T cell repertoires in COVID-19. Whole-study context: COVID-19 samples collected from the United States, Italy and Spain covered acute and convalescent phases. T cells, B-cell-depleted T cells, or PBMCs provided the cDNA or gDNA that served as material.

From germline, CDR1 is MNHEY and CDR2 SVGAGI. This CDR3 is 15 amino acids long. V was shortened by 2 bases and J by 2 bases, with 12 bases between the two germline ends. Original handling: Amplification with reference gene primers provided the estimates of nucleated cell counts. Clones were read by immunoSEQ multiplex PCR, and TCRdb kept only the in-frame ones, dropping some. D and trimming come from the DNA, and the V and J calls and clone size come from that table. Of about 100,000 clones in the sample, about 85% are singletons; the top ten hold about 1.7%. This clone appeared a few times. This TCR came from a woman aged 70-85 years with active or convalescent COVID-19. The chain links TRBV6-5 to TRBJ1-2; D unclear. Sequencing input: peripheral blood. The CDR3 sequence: CASSYKPVSNYGYTF. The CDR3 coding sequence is TGTGCCAGCAGTTACAAACCGGTTTCCAACTATGGCTACACCTTC.